This TCR beta chain was sequenced for a study of shared clonotypes between healthy human individuals. As regards this clone: What it binds is unknown.

Only in-frame clones appear in the TCRdb table, and some are missing; sequencing was by immunoSEQ multiplex PCR. This sample yields more than 200,000 clones, of which over 50% are seen a single time; roughly 10% belongs to the top ten. Germline values: CDR1 SGHNT, CDR2 YYREEE (reference sequence). Trimming stripped 0 bases from V and 0 bases from J, with 9 bases between. The CDR3 is 15 amino acids. Study results and limitations: Clonotypes that were shared across four donors made up around 5.5% of naive CD4 clonotypes.

This receptor was taken from a man aged 25-45 years in good health. The rearrangement uses TRBV5-4 and TRBJ2-5, with D unresolved. Sequenced: memory CD4+ T cells sorted from blood. As for subset: CD45RA-negative fraction. Here the CDR3 DNA reads TGTGCCAGCAGCTTGGTGTTGGGAAACCAAGAGACCCAGTACTTC. It specifies CASSLVLGNQETQYF.